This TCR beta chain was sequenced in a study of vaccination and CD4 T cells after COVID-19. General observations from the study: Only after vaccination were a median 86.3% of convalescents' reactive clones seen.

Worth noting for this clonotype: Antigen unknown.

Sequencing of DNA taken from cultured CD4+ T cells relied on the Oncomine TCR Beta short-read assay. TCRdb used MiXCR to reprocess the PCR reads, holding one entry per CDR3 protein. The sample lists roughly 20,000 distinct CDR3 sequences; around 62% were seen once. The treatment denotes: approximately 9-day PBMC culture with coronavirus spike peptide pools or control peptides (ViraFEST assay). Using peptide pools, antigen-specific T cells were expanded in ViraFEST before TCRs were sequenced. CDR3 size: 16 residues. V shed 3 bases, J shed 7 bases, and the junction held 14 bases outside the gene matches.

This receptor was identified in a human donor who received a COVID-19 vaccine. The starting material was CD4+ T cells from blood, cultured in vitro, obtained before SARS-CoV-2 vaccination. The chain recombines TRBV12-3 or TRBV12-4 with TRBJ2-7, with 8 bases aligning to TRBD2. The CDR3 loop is CASSFPFSGAPSEQYF. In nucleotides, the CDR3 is TGTGCCAGCAGTTTCCCGTTTAGCGGGGCCCCTTCGGAGCAGTACTTC.